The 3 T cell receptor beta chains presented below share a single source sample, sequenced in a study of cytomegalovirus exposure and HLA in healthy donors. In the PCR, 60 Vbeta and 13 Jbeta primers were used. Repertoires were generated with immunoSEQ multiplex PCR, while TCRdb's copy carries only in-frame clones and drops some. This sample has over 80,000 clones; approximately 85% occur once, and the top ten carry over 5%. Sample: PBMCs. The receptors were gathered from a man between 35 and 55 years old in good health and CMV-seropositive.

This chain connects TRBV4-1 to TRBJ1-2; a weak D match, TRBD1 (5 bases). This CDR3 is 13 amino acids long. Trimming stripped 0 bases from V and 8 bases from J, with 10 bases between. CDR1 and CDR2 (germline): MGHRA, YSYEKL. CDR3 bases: TGCGCCAGCAGCCAAGACTTAGGGGTCGGCTACACCTTC. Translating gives CASSQDLGVGYTF.

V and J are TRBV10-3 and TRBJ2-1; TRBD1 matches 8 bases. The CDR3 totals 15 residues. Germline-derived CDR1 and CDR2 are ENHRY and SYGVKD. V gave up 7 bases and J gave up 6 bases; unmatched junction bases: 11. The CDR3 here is CAITPDRAVTNEQFF. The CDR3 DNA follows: TGTGCCATCACTCCGGACAGGGCGGTTACCAATGAGCAGTTCTTC.

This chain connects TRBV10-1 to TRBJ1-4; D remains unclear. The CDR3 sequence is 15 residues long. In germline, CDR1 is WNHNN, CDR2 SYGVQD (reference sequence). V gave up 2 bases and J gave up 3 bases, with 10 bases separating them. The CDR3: CASSEGSAANEKLFF. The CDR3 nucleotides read TGCGCCAGCAGTGAGGGTTCGGCGGCTAATGAAAAACTGTTTTTT.